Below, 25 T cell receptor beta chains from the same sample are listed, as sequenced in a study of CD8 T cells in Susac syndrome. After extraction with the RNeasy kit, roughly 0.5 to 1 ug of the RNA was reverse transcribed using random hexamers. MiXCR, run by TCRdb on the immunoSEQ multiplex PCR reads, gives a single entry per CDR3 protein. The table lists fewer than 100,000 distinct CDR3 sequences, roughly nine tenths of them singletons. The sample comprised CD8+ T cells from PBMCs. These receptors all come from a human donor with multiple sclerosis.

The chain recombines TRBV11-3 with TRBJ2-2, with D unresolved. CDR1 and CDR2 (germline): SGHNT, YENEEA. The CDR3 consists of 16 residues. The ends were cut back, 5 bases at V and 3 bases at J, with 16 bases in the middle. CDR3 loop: CASSLNVGRYTGELFF. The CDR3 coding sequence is TGTGCCAGCAGCCTCAATGTGGGCAGATACACCGGGGAGCTGTTTTTT.

CDR3 loop: CASSVDGESTDTQYF. CDR3 coding DNA: TGTGCCAGCAGCGTAGACGGGGAAAGCACAGATACGCAGTATTTT. The V call is TRBV9, the J call TRBJ2-3, with D possibly being TRBD2 (5 bases). The CDR3 spans 15 residues. The germline gives CDR1 SGDLS, CDR2 YYNGEE. V was trimmed by 0 bases and J by 0 bases, leaving 8 bases between them. Drawing the rest from reference TRBV9 and TRBJ2-3, the complete variable domain is DSGVTQTPKHLITATGQRVTLRCSPRSGDLSVYWYQQSLDQGLQFLIQYYNGEERAKGNILERFSAQQFPDLHSELNLSSLELGDSALYFCASSVDGESTDTQYFGPGTRLTVL.

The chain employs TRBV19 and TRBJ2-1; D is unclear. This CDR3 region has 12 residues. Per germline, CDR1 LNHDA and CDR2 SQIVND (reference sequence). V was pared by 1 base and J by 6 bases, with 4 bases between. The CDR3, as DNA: TGTGCCAGTAGTATAGGGGGCAATGAGCAGTTCTTC. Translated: CASSIGGNEQFF. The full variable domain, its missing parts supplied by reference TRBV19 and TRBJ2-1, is DGGITQSPKYLFRKEGQNVTLSCEQNLNHDAMYWYRQDPGQGLRLIYYSQIVNDFQKGDIAEGYSVSREKKESFPLTVTSAQKNPTAFYLCASSIGGNEQFFGPGTRLTVL.

The CDR3 region is CASSLSSSGVNIQYF. CDR3 bases: TGTGCCAGCAGTTTATCCTCCTCTGGGGTAAACATTCAGTACTTC. The chain links TRBV27 to TRBJ2-4, with D hard to call. Germline-derived CDR1 and CDR2 are MNHEY and SMNVEV (reference sequence). The germline V and J ends were trimmed by 0 bases and 6 bases, with 12 bases remaining between them. The CDR3 totals 15 residues.

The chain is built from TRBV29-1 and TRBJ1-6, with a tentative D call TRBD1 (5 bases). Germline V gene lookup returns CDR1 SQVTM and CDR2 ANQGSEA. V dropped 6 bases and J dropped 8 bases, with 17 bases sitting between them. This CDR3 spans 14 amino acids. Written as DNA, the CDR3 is TGCAGCGTCGCGCAGGGATCGGGACATTCACCCCTCCACTTT. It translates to CSVAQGSGHSPLHF.

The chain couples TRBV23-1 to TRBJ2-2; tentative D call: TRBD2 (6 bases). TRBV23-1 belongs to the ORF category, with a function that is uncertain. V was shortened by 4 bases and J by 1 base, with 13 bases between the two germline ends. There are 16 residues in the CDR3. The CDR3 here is CASSPSAGLNTGELFF. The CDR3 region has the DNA TGCGCCAGCAGTCCATCGGCGGGGCTGAACACCGGGGAGCTGTTTTTT.

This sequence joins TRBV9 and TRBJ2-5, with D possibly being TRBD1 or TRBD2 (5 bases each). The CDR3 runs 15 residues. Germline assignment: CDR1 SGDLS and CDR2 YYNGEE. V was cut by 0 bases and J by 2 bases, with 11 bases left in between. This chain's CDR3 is CASSVGGTYQETQYF. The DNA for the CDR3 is TGTGCCAGCAGCGTAGGTGGGACCTATCAAGAGACCCAGTACTTC.

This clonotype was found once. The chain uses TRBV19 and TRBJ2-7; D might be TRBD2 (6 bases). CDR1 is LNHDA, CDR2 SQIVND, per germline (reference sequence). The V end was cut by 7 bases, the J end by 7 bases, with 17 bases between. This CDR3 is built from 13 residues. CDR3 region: CASTHSSAGEQYF. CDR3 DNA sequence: TGTGCCAGTACCCATTCCTCAGCGGGTGAGCAGTACTTC.

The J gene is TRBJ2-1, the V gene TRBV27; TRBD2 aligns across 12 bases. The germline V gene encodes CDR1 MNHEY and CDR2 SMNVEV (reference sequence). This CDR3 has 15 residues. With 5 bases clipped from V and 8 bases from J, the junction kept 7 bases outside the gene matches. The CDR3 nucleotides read TGTGCCAGCAGTCCCTCTAGCGGGGGGGCCTATGAGCAGTTCTTC. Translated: CASSPSSGGAYEQFF.

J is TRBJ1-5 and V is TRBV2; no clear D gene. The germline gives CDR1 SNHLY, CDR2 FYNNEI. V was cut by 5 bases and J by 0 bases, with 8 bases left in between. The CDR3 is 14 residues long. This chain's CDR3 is CASSFHYSNQPQHF. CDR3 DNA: TGTGCCAGCAGTTTCCATTATAGCAATCAGCCCCAGCATTTT.

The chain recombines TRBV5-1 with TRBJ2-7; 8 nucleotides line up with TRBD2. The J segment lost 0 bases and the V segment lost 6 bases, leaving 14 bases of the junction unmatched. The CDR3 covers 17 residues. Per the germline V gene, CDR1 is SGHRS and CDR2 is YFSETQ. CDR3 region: CASTPLPSGSTSYEQYF. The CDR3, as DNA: TGCGCCAGCACCCCGCTCCCCAGCGGGAGTACCTCCTACGAGCAGTACTTC.

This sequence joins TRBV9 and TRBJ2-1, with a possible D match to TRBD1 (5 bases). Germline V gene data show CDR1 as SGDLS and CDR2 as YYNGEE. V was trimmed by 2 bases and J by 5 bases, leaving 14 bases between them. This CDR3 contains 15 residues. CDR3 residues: CASSVDAGMDNEQFF. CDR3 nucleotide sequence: TGTGCCAGCAGCGTTGATGCAGGGATGGACAATGAGCAGTTCTTC. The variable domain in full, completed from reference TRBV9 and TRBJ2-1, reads DSGVTQTPKHLITATGQRVTLRCSPRSGDLSVYWYQQSLDQGLQFLIQYYNGEERAKGNILERFSAQQFPDLHSELNLSSLELGDSALYFCASSVDAGMDNEQFFGPGTRLTVL.

For the CDR3, the DNA is TGTGCCAGCAGTTACGGCTCGGACCTAAACACCGGGGAGCTGTTTTTT. This sequence encodes CASSYGSDLNTGELFF. This chain joins TRBV6-6 and TRBJ2-2; no reliable D call. The germline gives CDR1 MNHNY, CDR2 SVGAGI (reference sequence). Trimming shortened V by 2 bases and J by 2 bases, and 12 bases separated the two germline ends. This CDR3 region has 16 residues.

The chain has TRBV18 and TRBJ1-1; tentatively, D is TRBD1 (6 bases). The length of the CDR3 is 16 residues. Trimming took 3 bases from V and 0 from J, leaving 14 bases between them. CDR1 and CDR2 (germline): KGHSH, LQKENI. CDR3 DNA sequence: TGTGCCAGCTCACCTCCGGACAGTTCCATGAACACTGAAGCTTTCTTT. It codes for CASSPPDSSMNTEAFF.

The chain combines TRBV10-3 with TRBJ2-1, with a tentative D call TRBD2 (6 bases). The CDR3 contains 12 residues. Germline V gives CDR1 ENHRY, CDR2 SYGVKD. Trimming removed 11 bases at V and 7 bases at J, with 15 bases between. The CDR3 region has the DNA TGTGCCGCCCGGCCGGAGGGGAATGAGCAGTTCTTC. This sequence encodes CAARPEGNEQFF.

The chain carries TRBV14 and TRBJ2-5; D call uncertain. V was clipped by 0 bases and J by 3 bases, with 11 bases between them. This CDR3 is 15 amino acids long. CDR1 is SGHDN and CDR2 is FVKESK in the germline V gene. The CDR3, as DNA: TGTGCCAGCAGCCAAGATCCGAAAGGGAAAGAGACCCAGTACTTC. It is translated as CASSQDPKGKETQYF. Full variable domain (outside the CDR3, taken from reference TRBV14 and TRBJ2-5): EAGVTQFPSHSVIEKGQTVTLRCDPISGHDNLYWYRRVMGKEIKFLLHFVKESKQDESGMPNNRFLAERTGGTYSTLKVQPAELEDSGVYFCASSQDPKGKETQYFGPGTRLLVL.

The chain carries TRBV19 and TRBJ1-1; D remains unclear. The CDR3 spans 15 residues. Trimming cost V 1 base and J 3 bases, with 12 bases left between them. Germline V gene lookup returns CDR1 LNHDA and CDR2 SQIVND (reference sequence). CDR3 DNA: TGTGCCAGTAGTATAGGCGCAGGCTTATACACTGAAGCTTTCTTT. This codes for CASSIGAGLYTEAFF.

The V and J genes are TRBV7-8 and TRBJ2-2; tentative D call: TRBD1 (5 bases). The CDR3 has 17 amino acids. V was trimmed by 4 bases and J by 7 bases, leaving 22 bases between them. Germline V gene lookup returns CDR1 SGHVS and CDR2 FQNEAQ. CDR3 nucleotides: TGTGCCAGCAGCTCCACGCCCGGCTTGACAGACCGCGGGGAGCTGTTTTTT. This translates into CASSSTPGLTDRGELFF.

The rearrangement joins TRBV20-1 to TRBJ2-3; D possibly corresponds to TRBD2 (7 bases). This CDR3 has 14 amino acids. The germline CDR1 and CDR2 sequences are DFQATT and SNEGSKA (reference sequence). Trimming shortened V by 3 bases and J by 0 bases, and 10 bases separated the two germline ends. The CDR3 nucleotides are TGCAGTGCTAGCGGGGGGCCTAGCACAGATACGCAGTATTTT. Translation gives CSASGGPSTDTQYF.

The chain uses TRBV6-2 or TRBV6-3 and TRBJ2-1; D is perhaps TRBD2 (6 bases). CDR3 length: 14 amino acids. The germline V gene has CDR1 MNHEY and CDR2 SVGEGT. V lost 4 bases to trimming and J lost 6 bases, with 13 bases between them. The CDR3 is CASSFQGLFNEQFF. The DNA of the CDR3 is TGTGCCAGCAGTTTTCAGGGACTCTTCAATGAGCAGTTCTTC.

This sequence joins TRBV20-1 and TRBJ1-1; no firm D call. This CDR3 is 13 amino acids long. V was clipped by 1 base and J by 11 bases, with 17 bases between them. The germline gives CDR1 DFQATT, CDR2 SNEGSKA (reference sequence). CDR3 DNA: TGCAGTGCTAGAGCCGTGGACGAACTGAATGCTTTCTTT. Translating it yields CSARAVDELNAFF.

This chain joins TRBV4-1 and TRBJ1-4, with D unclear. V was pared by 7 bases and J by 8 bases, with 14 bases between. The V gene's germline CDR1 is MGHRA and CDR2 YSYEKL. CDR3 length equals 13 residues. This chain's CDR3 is CASNPSGSEKLFF. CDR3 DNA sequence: TGCGCCAGCAACCCCTCGGGCAGCGAAAAACTGTTTTTT.

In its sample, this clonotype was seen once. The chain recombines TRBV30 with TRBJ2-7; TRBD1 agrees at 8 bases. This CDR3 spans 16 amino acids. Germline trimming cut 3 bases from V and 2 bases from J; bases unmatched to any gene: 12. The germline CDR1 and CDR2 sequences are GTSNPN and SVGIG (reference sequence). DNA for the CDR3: TGTGCCTGGAGCGAGATTGACAGGGGCGATCCCTACGAGCAGTACTTC. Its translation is CAWSEIDRGDPYEQYF. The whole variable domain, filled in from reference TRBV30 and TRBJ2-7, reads SQTIHQWPATLVQPVGSPLSLECTVEGTSNPNLYWYRQAAGRGLQLLFYSVGIGQISSEVPQNLSASRPQDRQFILSSKKLLLSDSGFYLCAWSEIDRGDPYEQYFGPGTRLTVT.

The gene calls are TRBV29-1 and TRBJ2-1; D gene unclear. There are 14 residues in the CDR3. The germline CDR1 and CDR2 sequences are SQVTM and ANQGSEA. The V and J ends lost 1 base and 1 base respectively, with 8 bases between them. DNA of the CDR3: TGCAGCGTTGAAGGTTGGGCATCCTACAATGAGCAGTTCTTC. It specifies CSVEGWASYNEQFF.

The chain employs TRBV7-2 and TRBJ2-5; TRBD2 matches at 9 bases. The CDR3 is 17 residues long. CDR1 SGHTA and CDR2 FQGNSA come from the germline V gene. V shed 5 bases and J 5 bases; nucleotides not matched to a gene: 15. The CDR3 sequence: CASSRIAGGTFRETQYF. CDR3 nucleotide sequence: TGTGCCAGCAGCCGTATCGCGGGAGGGACATTCCGGGAGACCCAGTACTTC.